Presented here are 18 T cell receptor beta chains from one specimen sequenced in a study of blood T cell repertoires in COVID-19 (dated by TCRdb to the early 2020s). Library prep was done by the immunoSEQ multiplex PCR assay. Here the immuneACCESS table is served through TCRdb, limited to in-frame sequences with V and J called. Missing clones are a known gap in these copies; in checked studies unresolved V genes cover under half, and the rest lacks a known reason. This sample is represented by some 240,000 clones; approximately 79% of them were singletons. Clones ranked in the top ten supply approximately 4% of the sample. Material: PBMCs or T cells enriched from blood (not recorded which). The receptors come from a man aged 30 to 39 with acute COVID-19.

V and J are TRBV11-3 and TRBJ2-1; 8 nucleotides match TRBD2. This CDR3 is built from 16 residues. V lost 7 bases, J lost 6 bases, and 14 bases stayed unmatched. Germline CDR1 is SGHNT and CDR2 is YENEEA. The DNA of the CDR3 is TGTGCCAGCATCGGGGGGGCGGGAGGCCGAGGCAATGAGCAGTTCTTC. It translates to CASIGGAGGRGNEQFF.

The CDR3 spells CASSLGLSGNTIYF. CDR3 nucleotide sequence: TGTGCCAGCAGTTTGGGCTTATCTGGAAACACCATATATTTT. The chain links TRBV11-3 to TRBJ1-3; D is ambiguous. The length of the CDR3 is 14 residues. Per germline, CDR1 SGHNT and CDR2 YENEEA. V was cut by 6 bases and J by 1 base, with 10 bases left in between.

This chain connects TRBV18 to TRBJ1-5; 9 positions match TRBD1. The CDR3 totals 17 residues. After removal of 5 bases from V and 1 base from J, the junction contained 9 bases not matched to a gene. Germline assignment: CDR1 KGHSH and CDR2 LQKENI. The CDR3 loop reads CASSATGGTGSNQPQHF. CDR3 sequence (DNA): TGTGCCAGCTCAGCTACAGGGGGCACGGGGAGCAATCAGCCCCAGCATTTT.

The V gene is TRBV2, the J gene TRBJ2-7, with TRBD2 matching over 12 bases. Germline V gene sequence: CDR1 SNHLY, CDR2 FYNNEI. The CDR3 loop spans 16 amino acids. Trimming cost V 6 bases and J 6 bases; bases outside gene matches: 12. CDR3 residues: CASSQSLAGGIPEQYV. The CDR3 DNA reads TGTGCCAGCAGCCAATCCCTAGCGGGAGGGATTCCCGAGCAGTACGTC.

This clone was seen only once. The chain combines TRBV30 with TRBJ2-1, with D maybe TRBD1 (6 bases). The CDR3 consists of 11 residues. Germline V lookup: CDR1 GTSNPN, CDR2 SVGIG (reference sequence). The CDR3 region is CAGRGYNEQFF. In DNA, the CDR3 is TGTGCAGGCAGGGGCTACAATGAGCAGTTCTTC.

The rearrangement uses TRBV9 and TRBJ2-2, with TRBD2 as a possible D gene (5 bases). V lost 0 bases, J lost 4 bases, and 10 bases lay in between. Germline-derived CDR1 and CDR2 are SGDLS and YYNGEE. The CDR3 spans 15 residues. CDR3 sequence: CASSVVLEGTGELFF. The CDR3 nucleotides read TGTGCCAGCAGCGTAGTGCTAGAGGGCACCGGGGAGCTGTTTTTT.

This sequence joins TRBV5-4 and TRBJ2-1, with 15 bases that match TRBD2. Trimming cost V 4 bases and J 8 bases; bases outside gene matches: 13. This CDR3 is 18 amino acids long. Germline CDR1 and CDR2: SGHNT and YYREEE (reference sequence). Written as DNA, the CDR3 is TGTGCCAGCAGCCGGACAGGGACTAGCGGGAGGTTCGGCGATGAGCAGTTCTTC. Amino acid sequence: CASSRTGTSGRFGDEQFF.

The table lists this clone with a few counts. V is TRBV11-2 and J is TRBJ1-2; TRBD1 might be the D (5 bases). Trimming shortened V by 2 bases and J by 8 bases, and 12 bases separated the two germline ends. This CDR3 spans 13 amino acids. CDR1 is SGHAT and CDR2 is FQNNGV in the germline V gene. As DNA, the CDR3 is TGTGCCAGCAGCTTATCCCAGGGAAGGGGCTACACCTTC. Its translation: CASSLSQGRGYTF.

The rearrangement links TRBV7-3 to TRBJ2-2, with unresolved D. Germline V gene lookup returns CDR1 SGHTA and CDR2 FQGTGA. The CDR3 has 15 amino acids. Trimming removed 8 bases from V and 2 bases from J, with 15 bases in between. This CDR3 is CASSARGLNTGELFF. DNA of the CDR3: TGTGCCAGCTCCGCCCGCGGCCTAAACACCGGGGAGCTGTTTTTT.

V usage is TRBV11-3 and J usage is TRBJ2-7; 11 bases are shared with TRBD2. V dropped 4 bases and J dropped 7; count of bases not matched to a gene: 9. This CDR3 has 15 residues. CDR1 and CDR2 (germline): SGHNT, YENEEA. CDR3 nucleotides: TGTGCCAGCAGCTCCACTAGCGGGAGAGCGTGGGAGCAGTACGTC. Protein: CASSSTSGRAWEQYV.

V is TRBV7-9 and J is TRBJ1-2; a weak D match, TRBD1 (6 bases). The CDR3 covers 18 residues. Trimming stripped 5 bases from V and 4 bases from J, with 26 bases between. From germline, CDR1 is SEHNR and CDR2 FQNEAQ (reference sequence). CDR3 residues: CASSLQLGSGDRSYGYTF. CDR3 bases: TGTGCCAGCAGCCTTCAGTTGGGCTCAGGGGACCGCAGCTATGGCTACACCTTC.

The chain has TRBV5-4 and TRBJ1-2; TRBD1 is a possible D gene (5 bases). Trimming pared 2 bases from V and 4 bases from J, leaving 9 bases between. The CDR3 totals 13 residues. Looked up from germline, CDR1 is SGHNT and CDR2 is YYREEE (reference sequence). Here the CDR3 DNA reads TGTGCCAGCAGCTTAGCAGGGTCCTATGGCTACACCTTC. Residues: CASSLAGSYGYTF.

On this clone itself: At one end, the junction sequence differs from germline, possibly due to a read error. The chain carries TRBV9 and TRBJ2-1; 7 nucleotides agree with TRBD1. Germline V gene sequence: CDR1 SGDLS, CDR2 YYNGEE. The CDR3 runs to 17 residues. CDR3 sequence: CASSVDVGGASQTRPVF. The CDR3 nucleotides are TGTGCCAGCAGCGTAGATGTAGGGGGCGCTAGTCAAACTAGACCAGTCTTC.

This chain connects TRBV29-1 to TRBJ2-1; D not resolved. Per germline, CDR1 SQVTM and CDR2 ANQGSEA. The CDR3 extends over 11 amino acids. The V end lost 3 bases, the J end lost 3 bases, and 3 bases lay between the germline ends. CDR3: CSVDSYNEQFF. The CDR3 nucleotides are TGCAGCGTTGACAGCTACAATGAGCAGTTCTTC.

The chain recombines TRBV4-1 with TRBJ2-7; 7 bases match TRBD1. With V trimmed by 3 bases and J by 4 bases, 6 bases remained unmatched. The CDR3 length is 14 residues. Germline-derived CDR1 and CDR2 are MGHRA and YSYEKL. CDR3 sequence: CASSHDMGQYEQYV. CDR3 DNA sequence: TGCGCCAGCAGCCATGATATGGGACAGTACGAGCAGTACGTC.

A few counts support this clone. CDR3 in DNA: TGTGCCAGCAGGGACGAGACAGGAGCGCTAAGAGTGGGAGCTTTCTTT. This sequence encodes CASRDETGALRVGAFF. The chain uses TRBV28 and TRBJ1-1; tentatively, D is TRBD1 (6 bases). This CDR3 region has 16 residues. From germline, CDR1 is MDHEN and CDR2 SYDVKM. With 6 bases removed from V and 10 bases from J, the gap between germline ends came to 27 bases.

This clone is a singleton in its sample. As DNA, the CDR3 is TGCGCCAGCAGCCAGCGACTAGCGGGAGTGGGGGTTGAGGCCAAAAACATTCAGTACTTC. Protein: CASSQRLAGVGVEAKNIQYF. V is TRBV4-3 and J is TRBJ2-4; 12 bases line up with TRBD2. Germline V lookup: CDR1 LGHNA, CDR2 YSLEER. Trimming took 3 bases from V and 1 from J; bases not matched to a gene: 13. This CDR3 is 20 amino acids long.

The rearrangement uses TRBV27 and TRBJ1-4; 9 bases are shared with TRBD1. CDR1 and CDR2 (germline): MNHEY, SMNVEV (reference sequence). This CDR3 is built from 16 residues. With 0 bases clipped from V and 6 bases from J, the junction kept 5 bases outside the gene matches. CDR3 nucleotide sequence: TGTGCCAGCAGTTTATCTTTAGGACAGGGGCATGAAAAACTGTTTTTT. Translation gives CASSLSLGQGHEKLFF. Variable domain in full (rest from reference TRBV27 and TRBJ1-4): EAQVTQNPRYLITVTGKKLTVTCSQNMNHEYMSWYRQDPGLGLRQIYYSMNVEVTDKGDVPEGYKVSRKEKRNFPLILESPSPNQTSLYFCASSLSLGQGHEKLFFGSGTQLSVL.